The source of this T cell receptor (beta chain) is a study of blood T cell repertoires in COVID-19. TCRdb's copy holds only in-frame clones and misses some; the assay was immunoSEQ multiplex PCR. The table includes approximately 51,000 clones, about 90% detected once. The sample taken for sequencing was peripheral blood. The receptor comes from a man aged 70-80 years with active COVID-19.

The CDR3 loop is CASSLEDQETQYF. CDR3 in DNA: TGTGCCAGCAGTCTAGAAGACCAAGAGACCCAGTACTTC. The chain joins TRBV13 to TRBJ2-5; D is ambiguous. Germline lookup yields CDR1 PRHDT and CDR2 FYEKMQ (reference sequence). V lost 6 bases, J lost 0 bases, and 8 bases lay in between. The CDR3 totals 13 residues.